The 21 T cell receptor beta chains below all came from one sample that was sequenced in a study of T cell changes during pregnancy in multiple sclerosis. Clones were sequenced by immunoSEQ multiplex PCR, and TCRdb holds only the in-frame ones, with some missing. The sample has 79,000 or so clones; roughly 90% are singletons. This specimen consisted of peripheral blood, obtained in the first trimester of pregnancy. All receptors come from a female donor in good health, enrolled as a control in a pregnancy study.

The chain carries TRBV5-5 and TRBJ2-3; TRBD1 agrees at 7 bases. The CDR3 covers 14 residues. J was trimmed by 0 bases and V by 5 bases; bases with no gene match: 3. In germline, CDR1 is SGHKS, CDR2 YYEKEE (reference sequence). The CDR3 region is CASRKDRSTDTQYF. For the CDR3, the DNA is TGTGCCAGCAGAAAGGACAGGAGCACAGATACGCAGTATTTT.

The chain is built from TRBV19 and TRBJ2-1; 7 bases line up with TRBD2. The germline V gene has CDR1 LNHDA and CDR2 SQIVND (reference sequence). Trimming at V came to 4 bases and at J to 9 bases, leaving 12 bases not matched to a gene. The CDR3 runs 15 residues. The CDR3 region has the DNA TGTGCCAGTAGTAAACCGGGACTACTCGCGGTTGAGCAGTTCTTC. This codes for CASSKPGLLAVEQFF.

The rearrangement joins TRBV7-8 to TRBJ2-1, with TRBD2 matching over 10 bases. V was pared by 0 bases and J by 8 bases, with 4 bases of the junction left unmatched. In germline, CDR1 is SGHVS, CDR2 FQNEAQ. The CDR3 contains 15 residues. The CDR3 DNA reads TGTGCCAGCAGCTTAGCGGGGCTAGCGGGAGATGAGCAGTTCTTC. It yields the protein CASSLAGLAGDEQFF.

The V gene is TRBV11-2, the J gene TRBJ1-3, with TRBD1 as a possible D gene (6 bases). Germline V gives CDR1 SGHAT, CDR2 FQNNGV. V was pared by 0 bases and J by 7 bases, with 13 bases between. The CDR3 has 15 amino acids. Here the CDR3 DNA reads TGTGCCAGCAGCTTAGACCGCCTAAGGGGGAACACCATATATTTT. Its translation is CASSLDRLRGNTIYF.

The genes are TRBV7-3 and TRBJ1-2; D may be TRBD1 (5 bases). From germline, CDR1 is SGHTA and CDR2 FQGTGA. The CDR3 contains 22 residues. Deletions cut 3 bases from V and 0 bases from J, with 32 bases between. The DNA of the CDR3 is TGTGCCAGCAGCTTTTATCACTCTTTAGGTGGCCGGATCCTAGGGGCTAACTATGGCTACACCTTC. Protein product: CASSFYHSLGGRILGANYGYTF.

CDR3 sequence reads: CASSARGAGGNIQYF. In nucleotides, the CDR3 is TGTGCCAGCAGCGCCCGAGGGGCCGGGGGGAACATTCAGTACTTC. The chain combines TRBV9 with TRBJ2-4, with 7 bases identical to TRBD2. Germline CDR1 reads SGDLS; CDR2 reads YYNGEE. CDR3 length: 15 residues. V shed 3 bases, J shed 7 bases, and the junction held 10 bases outside the gene matches.

The chain uses TRBV7-9 and TRBJ2-2; 7 bases line up with TRBD1. The ends lost 4 bases at V and 6 bases at J; junction bases unmatched: 11. Germline V lookup: CDR1 SEHNR, CDR2 FQNEAQ (reference sequence). The CDR3 is 16 residues long. The CDR3 DNA follows: TGTGCCAGCAGCTCCAACAGGGGAATGGGAGCCGGGGAGCTGTTTTTT. This gives the protein CASSSNRGMGAGELFF.

This chain links TRBV28 with TRBJ1-2; D gene ambiguous. CDR3 length equals 14 residues. Germline loops: CDR1 MDHEN, CDR2 SYDVKM. The germline V and J ends were trimmed by 3 bases and 8 bases, with 16 bases remaining between them. In DNA, the CDR3 is TGTGCCAGCAGTTTTTTTTCGTCCAGTTCGGGCTACACCTTC. Translating gives CASSFFSSSSGYTF.

Only a few counts were recorded for this clone. Germline and junction disagree at one end, which may indicate a read error. The rearrangement joins TRBV9 to TRBJ1-1; D ambiguous. Germline-derived CDR1 and CDR2 are SGDLS and YYNGEE. CDR3 length equals 12 residues. The CDR3 nucleotides are TGTGCCAGCAGCCCCCATTTGGGCCCGACACGATTT. Translation: CASSPHLGPTRF.

The chain couples TRBV4-1 to TRBJ1-1, with D tentatively TRBD1 (5 bases). CDR3 size: 15 residues. The V end was cut by 6 bases, the J end by 5 bases, with 19 bases between. Germline values: CDR1 MGHRA, CDR2 YSYEKL. CDR3 in amino acids: CASSPTGTARTEAFF. The DNA of the CDR3 is TGCGCCAGCAGTCCCACCGGGACTGCAAGGACTGAAGCTTTCTTT.

CDR3 DNA sequence: TGTGCCAGCAGCTTAGTTTTATCGGGGCCCCAGCATTTT. It encodes CASSLVLSGPQHF. The chain couples TRBV7-2 to TRBJ1-5, with unresolved D. Trimming pared 1 base from V and 9 bases from J, leaving 10 bases between. The CDR3 has 13 residues. Germline loops: CDR1 SGHTA, CDR2 FQGNSA.

This chain connects TRBV11-3 to TRBJ2-2, with D uncertain. Germline lookup yields CDR1 SGHNT and CDR2 YENEEA. The CDR3 is 12 amino acids. The germline V and J ends were trimmed by 5 bases and 5 bases, with 6 bases remaining between them. CDR3 bases: TGTGCCAGCAGCCCGAGTACCGGGGAGCTGTTTTTT. Protein sequence: CASSPSTGELFF. The full variable domain, with the rest looked up from reference TRBV11-3 and TRBJ2-2, is EAGVVQSPRYKIIEKKQPVAFWCNPISGHNTLYWYLQNLGQGPELLIRYENEEAVDDSQLPKDRFSAERLKGVDSTLKIQPAELGDSAVYLCASSPSTGELFFGEGSRLTVL.

This chain joins TRBV11-2 and TRBJ1-1, with 9 positions matching TRBD1. Losses at the gene ends were 5 bases for V and 5 bases for J; bases not matched to a gene: 9. The germline V gene encodes CDR1 SGHAT and CDR2 FQNNGV. CDR3 size: 15 residues. CDR3 residues: CASSPRTGDGTEAFF. In DNA form, the CDR3 reads TGTGCCAGCAGCCCCCGGACAGGGGACGGGACTGAAGCTTTCTTT.

V and J are TRBV27 and TRBJ1-1; 7 nucleotides match TRBD1. The CDR3 spans 14 residues. The germline CDR1 and CDR2 sequences are MNHEY and SMNVEV (reference sequence). The J segment lost 1 base and the V segment lost 3 bases, leaving 2 bases of the junction unmatched. The CDR3 DNA reads as TGTGCCAGCAGTTTGGGACAGACGAACACTGAAGCTTTCTTT. Residues: CASSLGQTNTEAFF.

This clone has a handful of counts. V is TRBV5-1 and J is TRBJ2-7, with TRBD1 matching 7 bases. The CDR3 consists of 15 residues. J was trimmed by 2 bases and V by 4 bases; bases with no gene match: 9. Germline V gives CDR1 SGHRS, CDR2 YFSETQ. The CDR3 region has the DNA TGCGCCAGCAGCCCTGGGACAGCTATTCCCTACGAGCAGTACTTC. The encoded protein is CASSPGTAIPYEQYF.

The chain joins TRBV6-5 to TRBJ2-1; 7 nucleotides match TRBD1. The CDR3 extends over 15 amino acids. V was pared by 6 bases and J by 10 bases, with 15 bases of the junction left unmatched. Per germline, CDR1 MNHEY and CDR2 SVGAGI. DNA of the CDR3: TGTGCCAGCAGCGCGATAAATAAAAAACAGGGGGAGCAGTTCTTC. Protein: CASSAINKKQGEQFF.

V gene TRBV21-1 combines with J gene TRBJ2-5; the tabulated D call, TRBD1, remains unverified against the DNA. TRBV21-1 is shown as a pseudogene. This CDR3 comprises 13 residues. This CDR3 reads CASSAPGWETQYF. The CDR3 DNA is TGTGCCAGCAGCGCCCCAGGTTGGGAGACCCAGTACTTC.

The chain employs TRBV7-9 and TRBJ2-7, with D hard to call. V was trimmed by 4 bases and J by 0 bases, leaving 7 bases between them. CDR3 length equals 13 residues. The germline V gene encodes CDR1 SEHNR and CDR2 FQNEAQ (reference sequence). The chain's CDR3 is CASSSYTSYEQYF. In DNA, the CDR3 is TGTGCCAGCAGCTCGTACACCTCCTACGAGCAGTACTTC.

The count of this clone is one. The V gene is TRBV28, the J gene TRBJ1-2, with 7 bases aligning to TRBD1. The CDR3 consists of 14 residues. With 3 bases clipped from V and 7 bases from J, the junction kept 8 bases outside the gene matches. The germline CDR1 and CDR2 sequences are MDHEN and SYDVKM. As DNA, the CDR3 is TGTGCCAGCAGTTTCTACCCAGGGGGAAGTGGCTACACCTTC. This translates into CASSFYPGGSGYTF.

The chain is built from TRBV4-1 and TRBJ2-4; the match to TRBD2 covers 7 bases. Trimming took 1 base from V and 9 from J; bases not matched to a gene: 12. The CDR3 has 16 amino acids. Germline CDR1 MGHRA, CDR2 YSYEKL. The CDR3 loop is CASSQGHGRERGIQYF. CDR3 bases: TGCGCCAGCAGCCAAGGTCATGGGCGGGAGCGGGGCATTCAGTACTTC.

This chain uses TRBV5-6 with TRBJ1-1, with D hard to call. The V end lost 0 bases, the J end lost 3 bases, and 6 bases lay between the germline ends. The length of the CDR3 is 13 residues. Germline lookup yields CDR1 SGHDT and CDR2 YYEEEE. This CDR3 is CASSLVRDTEAFF. The CDR3 nucleotides are TGTGCCAGCAGCTTGGTGAGGGACACTGAAGCTTTCTTT.